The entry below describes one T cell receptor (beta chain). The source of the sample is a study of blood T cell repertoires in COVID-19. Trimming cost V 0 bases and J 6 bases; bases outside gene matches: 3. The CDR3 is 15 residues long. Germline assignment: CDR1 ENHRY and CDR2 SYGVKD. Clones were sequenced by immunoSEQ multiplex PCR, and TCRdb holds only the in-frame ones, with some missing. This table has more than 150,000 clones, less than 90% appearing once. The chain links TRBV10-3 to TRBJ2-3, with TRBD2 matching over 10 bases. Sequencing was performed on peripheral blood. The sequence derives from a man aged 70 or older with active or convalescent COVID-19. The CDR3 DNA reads TGTGCCATCAGTGAGTCGGGACTAGCGTCGGATACGCAGTATTTT. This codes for CAISESGLASDTQYF.